The TCR beta chain described here comes from a study of shared clonotypes between healthy human individuals. Study observations and caveats: In having few donors, the study represented limited genetic and exposure-history diversity.

Memory CD4+ cells were the fraction left after CD45RA+ naive selection. The germline CDR1 and CDR2 sequences are MDHEN and SYDVKM. Trimming stripped 4 bases from V and 6 bases from J, with 7 bases between. The CDR3 runs to 12 residues. To note about this clone: Its target is unknown.

The protocol was immunoSEQ multiplex PCR, while the TCRdb copy is restricted to in-frame clones and leaves out a portion. The data show around 330,000 clones, about 74% seen once. The clonotype was recovered from a man aged 30-40 years in good health. V is TRBV28 and J is TRBJ1-3; unclear D gene. The sample comprised memory CD4+ T cells sorted from blood. Subset of the sample: CD45RA-negative fraction. This CDR3 reads CASSSSVNTIYF. The CDR3 nucleotides read TGTGCCAGCAGTTCCTCGGTAAACACCATATATTTT.